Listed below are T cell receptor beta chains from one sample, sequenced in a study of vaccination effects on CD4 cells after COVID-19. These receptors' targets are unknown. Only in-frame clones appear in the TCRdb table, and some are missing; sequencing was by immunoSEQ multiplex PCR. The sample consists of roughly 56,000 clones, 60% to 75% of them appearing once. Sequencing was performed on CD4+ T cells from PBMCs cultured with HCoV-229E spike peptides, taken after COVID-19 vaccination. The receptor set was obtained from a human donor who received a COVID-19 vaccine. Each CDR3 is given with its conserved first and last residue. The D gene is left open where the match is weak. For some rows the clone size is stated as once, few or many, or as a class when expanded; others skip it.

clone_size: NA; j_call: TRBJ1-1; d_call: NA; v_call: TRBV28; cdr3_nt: TGTGCCAGTCATATATTCGGGGAGGAAGCTTTCTTT; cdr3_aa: CASHIFGEEAFF
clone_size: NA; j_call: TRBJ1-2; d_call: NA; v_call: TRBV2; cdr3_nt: TGTGCCAGCAGCCCGGACAGTTCTGGGGGCTACACCTTC; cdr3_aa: CASSPDSSGGYTF
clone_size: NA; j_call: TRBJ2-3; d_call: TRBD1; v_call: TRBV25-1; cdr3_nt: TGTGCCAGCACCCGCCTCGGACAGGGAGAAGATACGCAGTATTTT; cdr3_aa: CASTRLGQGEDTQYF
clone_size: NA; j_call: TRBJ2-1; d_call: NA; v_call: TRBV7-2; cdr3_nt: TGTGCCAGCAGCTTAGGTCCGCCAGACTACAATGAGCAGTTCTTC; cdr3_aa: CASSLGPPDYNEQFF
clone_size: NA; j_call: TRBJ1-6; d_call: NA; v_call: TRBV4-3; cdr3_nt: TGCGCCAGCAGCCAAGAAGGGGTAAACGGGTCACCCCTCCACTTT; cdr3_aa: CASSQEGVNGSPLHF
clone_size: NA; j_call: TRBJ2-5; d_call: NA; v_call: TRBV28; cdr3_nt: TGTGCCAGCAGTCCTCAACTTATCAGGGCGGGAGAGACCCAGTACTTC; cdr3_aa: CASSPQLIRAGETQYF
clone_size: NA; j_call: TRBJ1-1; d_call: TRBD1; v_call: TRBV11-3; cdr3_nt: TGTGCCAGCAGCTTCGGGACAGACACTGAAGCTTTCTTT; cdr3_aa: CASSFGTDTEAFF
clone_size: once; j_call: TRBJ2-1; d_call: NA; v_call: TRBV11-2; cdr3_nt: TGTGCCAGCAGCTTAGTCCTCGGAGGGGACAATGAGCAGTTCTTC; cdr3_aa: CASSLVLGGDNEQFF
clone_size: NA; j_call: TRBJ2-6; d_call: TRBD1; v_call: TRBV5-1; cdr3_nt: TGCGCCAGCAGCAGGACAGGGGGTTCTGGGGCCAACGTCCTGACTTTC; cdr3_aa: CASSRTGGSGANVLTF
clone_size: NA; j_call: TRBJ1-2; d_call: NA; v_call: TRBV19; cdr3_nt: TGTGCCAGCTGGGGGGGGGTGAATGGCTACACCTTC; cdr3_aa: CASWGGVNGYTF
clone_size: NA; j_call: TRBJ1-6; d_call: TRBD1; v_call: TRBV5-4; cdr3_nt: TGTGCCAGCAGCTTGGACGACAGGGGGAATTCACCCCTCCACTTT; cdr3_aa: CASSLDDRGNSPLHF
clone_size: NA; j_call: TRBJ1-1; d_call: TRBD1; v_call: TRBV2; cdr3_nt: TGTGCCAGCAGCCGTACGAGGCAGGGGGGGGACACTGAAGCTTTCTTT; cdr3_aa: CASSRTRQGGDTEAFF
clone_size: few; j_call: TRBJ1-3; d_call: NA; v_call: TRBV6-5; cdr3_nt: TGTGCCAGCAGTCGTCAGGTTAACTCTGGAAACACCATATATTTT; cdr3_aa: CASSRQVNSGNTIYF
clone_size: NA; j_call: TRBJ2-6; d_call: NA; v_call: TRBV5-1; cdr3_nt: TGCGCCAGCAACACGCGCACGGGGGGGGCCAACGTCCTGACTTTC; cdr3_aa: CASNTRTGGANVLTF
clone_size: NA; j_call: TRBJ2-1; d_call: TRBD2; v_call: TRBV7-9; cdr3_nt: TGTGCCAGCAGCCCTCCGGGGGGGCCGAACAATGAGCAGTTCTTC; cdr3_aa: CASSPPGGPNNEQFF
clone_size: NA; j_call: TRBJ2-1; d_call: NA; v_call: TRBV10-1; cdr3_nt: TGCGCCAGCAGTGAGTCGATAAGAGGCCGAGGCAATGAGCAGTTCTTC; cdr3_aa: CASSESIRGRGNEQFF
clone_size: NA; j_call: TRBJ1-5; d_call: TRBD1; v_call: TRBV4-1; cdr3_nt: TGCGCCAGCAGCCAAGTTTTGAGAGGACAGGGGGGGCAGCCCCAGCATTTT; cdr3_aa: CASSQVLRGQGGQPQHF
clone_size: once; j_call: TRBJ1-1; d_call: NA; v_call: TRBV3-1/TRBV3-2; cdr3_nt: TGTGCCAGCAGCCGCCGACAGAAGAACACTGAAGCTTTCTTT; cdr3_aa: CASSRRQKNTEAFF
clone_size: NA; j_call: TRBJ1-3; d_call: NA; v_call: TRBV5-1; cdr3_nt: TGCGCCAGCAGCTTGGAGGGACCGAACACCATATATTTT; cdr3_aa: CASSLEGPNTIYF
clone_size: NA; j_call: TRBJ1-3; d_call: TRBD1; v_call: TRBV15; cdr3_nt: TGTGCCACCAGCCCAGGGGGGGGCTACTCTGGAAACACCATATATTTT; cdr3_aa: CATSPGGGYSGNTIYF
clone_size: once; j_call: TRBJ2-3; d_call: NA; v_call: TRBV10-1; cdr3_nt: TGCGCCAGCAGTGCTTTAAGTAGGGTTGTCCGAGTAGGTCGTAGCACAGATACGCAGTATTTT; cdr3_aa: CASSALSRVVRVGRSTDTQYF
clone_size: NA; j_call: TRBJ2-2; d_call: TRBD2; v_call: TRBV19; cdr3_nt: TGTGCCAGTAGGGGTCCCCCTTTAGCGGGGGGTCCCCCCGGGGAGCTGTTTTTT; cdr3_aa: CASRGPPLAGGPPGELFF
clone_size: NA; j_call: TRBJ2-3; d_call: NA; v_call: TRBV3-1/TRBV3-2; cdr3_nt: TGTGCCAGCAGCCCCAACCAGGGAGGCACAGATACGCAGTATTTT; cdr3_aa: CASSPNQGGTDTQYF
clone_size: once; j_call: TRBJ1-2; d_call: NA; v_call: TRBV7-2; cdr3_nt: TGTGCCAGCAGCTTATTCGGGACTGGCTACACCTTC; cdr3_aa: CASSLFGTGYTF
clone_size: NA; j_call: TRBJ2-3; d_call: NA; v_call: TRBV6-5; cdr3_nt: TGTGCCAGCACCGGACCGATAAGCACAGATACGCAGTATTTT; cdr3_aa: CASTGPISTDTQYF
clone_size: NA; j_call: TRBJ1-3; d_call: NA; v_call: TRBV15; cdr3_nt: TGTGCCACCACCCGGCGGTCCTCCTCTGGAAACACCATATATTTT; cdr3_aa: CATTRRSSSGNTIYF
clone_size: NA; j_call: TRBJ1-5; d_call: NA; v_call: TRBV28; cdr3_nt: TGTGCCAGCAGTCCAATAATAACGGGGGGTCAGCCCCAGCATTTT; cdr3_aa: CASSPIITGGQPQHF
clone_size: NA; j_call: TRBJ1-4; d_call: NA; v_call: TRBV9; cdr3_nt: TGTGCCAGCAGCGCTACAGGGCGGCAGCTAGAAAAACTGTTTTTT; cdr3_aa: CASSATGRQLEKLFF
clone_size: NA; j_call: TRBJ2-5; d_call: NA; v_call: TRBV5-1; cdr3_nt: TGCGCCAGCAGCTTGGCCTACAGGGAGCAAGAGACCCAGTACTTC; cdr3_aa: CASSLAYREQETQYF
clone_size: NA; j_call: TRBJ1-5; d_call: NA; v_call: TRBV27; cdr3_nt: TGTGCCAGCAGTTTACAGGCGGCAAGGAAGCCCCAGCATTTT; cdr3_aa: CASSLQAARKPQHF
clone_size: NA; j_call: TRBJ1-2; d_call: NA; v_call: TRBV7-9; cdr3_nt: TGTGCCAGCAGCTTAGGGAGGGCTAACTATGGCTACACCTTC; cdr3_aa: CASSLGRANYGYTF
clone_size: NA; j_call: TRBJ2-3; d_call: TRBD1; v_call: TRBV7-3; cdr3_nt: TGTGCCAGCAGCTCTCCCCCGGGACAGGGCCCAGATACGCAGTATTTT; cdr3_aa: CASSSPPGQGPDTQYF
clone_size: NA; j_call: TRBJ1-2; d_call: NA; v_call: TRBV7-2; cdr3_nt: TGTGCCAGCAGCTTATATATATCGTTCCACACCTTC; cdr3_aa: CASSLYISFHTF
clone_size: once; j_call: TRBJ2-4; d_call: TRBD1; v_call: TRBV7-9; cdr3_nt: TGTGCCAGCAGGTTATCCGGGACAGGGGGTAACATTCAGTACTTC; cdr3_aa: CASRLSGTGGNIQYF
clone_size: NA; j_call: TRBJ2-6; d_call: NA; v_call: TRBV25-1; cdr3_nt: TGTGCCAGCAGTGGACCAGGGGTCGGGGCCAACGTCCTGACTTTC; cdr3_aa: CASSGPGVGANVLTF
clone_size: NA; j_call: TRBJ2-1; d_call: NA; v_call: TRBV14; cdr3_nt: TGTGCCAGCAGCCAATGGACGGCCCTTGGAAATGAGCAGTTCTTC; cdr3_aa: CASSQWTALGNEQFF
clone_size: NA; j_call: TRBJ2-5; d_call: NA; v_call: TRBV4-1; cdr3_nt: TGCGCCAGCAGCCAAGAATTGACCGTCCAAGAGACCCAGTACTTC; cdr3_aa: CASSQELTVQETQYF
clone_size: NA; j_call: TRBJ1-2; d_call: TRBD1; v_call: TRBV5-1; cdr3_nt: TGCGCCAGCAGCCGACAGGGGACCGACTATGGCTACACCTTC; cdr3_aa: CASSRQGTDYGYTF
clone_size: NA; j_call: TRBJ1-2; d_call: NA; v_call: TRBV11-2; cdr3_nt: TGTGCCAGCAGCTTAACGGGGGCTGATGGCTACACCTTC; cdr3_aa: CASSLTGADGYTF
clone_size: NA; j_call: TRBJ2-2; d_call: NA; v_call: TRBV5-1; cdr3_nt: TGCGCCAGCAGCCTGTCCGGGACAAACACCGGGGAGCTGTTTTTT; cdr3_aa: CASSLSGTNTGELFF
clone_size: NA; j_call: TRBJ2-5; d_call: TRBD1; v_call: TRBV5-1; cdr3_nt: TGCGCCAGCAGCTTGGCTGGACAGGGGGGAGAGACCCAGTACTTC; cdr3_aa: CASSLAGQGGETQYF
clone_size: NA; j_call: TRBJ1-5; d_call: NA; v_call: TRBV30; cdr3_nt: TGTGCCTGGGACCGGGGGTATCAGCCCCAGCATTTT; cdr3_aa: CAWDRGYQPQHF
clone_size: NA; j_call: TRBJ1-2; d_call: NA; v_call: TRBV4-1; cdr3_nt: TGCGCCAGCAGCCAGCATACAGGGAACTATGGCTACACCTTC; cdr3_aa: CASSQHTGNYGYTF
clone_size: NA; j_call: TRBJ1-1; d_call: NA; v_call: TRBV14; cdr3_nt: TGTGCCAGCAGCCACGGGTGGAGCAAAGCTTTCTTT; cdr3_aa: CASSHGWSKAFF
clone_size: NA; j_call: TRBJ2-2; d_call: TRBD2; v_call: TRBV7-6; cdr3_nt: TGTGCCAGCAGTCCCGGGACTAGCGGGGGGGCTAACACCGGGGAGCTGTTTTTT; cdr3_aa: CASSPGTSGGANTGELFF
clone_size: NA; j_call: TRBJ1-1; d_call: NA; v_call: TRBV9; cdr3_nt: TGTGCCAGCAGCCCTCACTCGAACACTGAAGCTTTCTTT; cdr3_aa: CASSPHSNTEAFF
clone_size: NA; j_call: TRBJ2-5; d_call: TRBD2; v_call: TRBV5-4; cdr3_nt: TGTGCCAGTCGGCGTTTGGGGGAGGGGGAGACCCAGTACTTC; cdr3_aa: CASRRLGEGETQYF
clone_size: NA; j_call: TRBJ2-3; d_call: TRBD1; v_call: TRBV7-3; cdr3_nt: TGTGCCAGCAGCCAGGACAGGGACACAGATACGCAGTATTTT; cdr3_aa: CASSQDRDTDTQYF
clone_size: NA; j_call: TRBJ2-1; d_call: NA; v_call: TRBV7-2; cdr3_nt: TGTGCCAGCAGCATATCTAGCTCCTACAATGAGCAGTTCTTC; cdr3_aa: CASSISSSYNEQFF
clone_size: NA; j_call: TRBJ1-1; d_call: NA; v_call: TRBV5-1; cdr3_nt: TGCGCCAGCAGCGGACAGCTTAATGAAGCTTTCTTT; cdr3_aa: CASSGQLNEAFF
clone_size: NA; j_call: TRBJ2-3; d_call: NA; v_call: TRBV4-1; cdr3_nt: TGCGCCAGCAGCCAAGAAGTTCGGGGGAGCACAGATACGCAGTATTTT; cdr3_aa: CASSQEVRGSTDTQYF
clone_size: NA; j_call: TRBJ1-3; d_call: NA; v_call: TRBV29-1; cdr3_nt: TGCAGCGTCGCTGCTGGAACAGGAAACACCATATATTTT; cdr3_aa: CSVAAGTGNTIYF
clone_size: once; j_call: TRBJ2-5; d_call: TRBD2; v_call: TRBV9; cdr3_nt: TGTGCCAGCAGCGTTAGGCTAGCGGGGGAAGAGACCCAGTACTTC; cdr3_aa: CASSVRLAGEETQYF
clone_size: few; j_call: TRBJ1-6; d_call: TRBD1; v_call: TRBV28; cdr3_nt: TGTGCCAGCACCCTGACAGGGAATAATTCACCCCTCCACTTT; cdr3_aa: CASTLTGNNSPLHF
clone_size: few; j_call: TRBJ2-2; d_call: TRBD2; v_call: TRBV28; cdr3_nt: TGTGCCAGCATCACGGGACTAGCGGGGACGAACACCGGGGAGCTGTTTTTT; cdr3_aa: CASITGLAGTNTGELFF
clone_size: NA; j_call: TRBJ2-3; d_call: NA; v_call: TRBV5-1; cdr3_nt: TGCGCCAGCAGCTACGGGACGGCGGGGAGCACAGATACGCAGTATTTT; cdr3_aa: CASSYGTAGSTDTQYF
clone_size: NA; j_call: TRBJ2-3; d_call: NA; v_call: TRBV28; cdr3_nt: TGTGCCAGCAGTTCACTAGTTCCCTCGCAGTATTTT; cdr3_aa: CASSSLVPSQYF
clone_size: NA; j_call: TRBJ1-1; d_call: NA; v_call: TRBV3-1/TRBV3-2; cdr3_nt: TGTGCCAGCACCAACGGACAGACGGCTTTCTTT; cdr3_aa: CASTNGQTAFF